Below are 28 T cell receptor beta chains sequenced from a single sample in a study of T cells in Graves' hyperthyroidism and ophthalmopathy. RNA transcripts yielded amplified TCR beta CDR3 regions. HTBI primers were used for first-round RT-PCR of the TCR CDR3. One entry per CDR3 protein, called by TCRdb with MiXCR from the multiplex PCR reads. The profile shows hundreds of thousands of distinct CDR3 sequences, more than 30% of them singletons. The sequenced sample was blood. The receptors were gathered from a man between 18 and 29 years old with Graves' hyperthyroidism.

Ten or more counts support this clonotype. The J gene is TRBJ2-5, the V gene TRBV7-8; D might be TRBD1 or TRBD2, each matching 5 bases. In germline, CDR1 is SGHVS, CDR2 FQNEAQ. The V end was cut by 1 base, the J end by 1 base, with 7 bases between. The CDR3 is made up of 14 amino acids. The CDR3 here is CASSLDGGQETQYF. The CDR3 DNA follows: TGTGCCAGCAGCTTAGATGGGGGCCAAGAGACCCAGTACTTC.

This clonotype was detected only a few times. The chain carries TRBV20-1 and TRBJ1-6; 11 bases align to TRBD1. Germline lookup yields CDR1 DFQATT and CDR2 SNEGSKA (reference sequence). The CDR3 runs 17 residues. After removal of 6 bases from V and 8 bases from J, the junction contained 15 bases not matched to a gene. DNA of the CDR3: TGCAGTGCATCCCGGACAGGGGGCTGGTTGGGGGATTCACCCCTCCACTTT. Its translation: CSASRTGGWLGDSPLHF.

The chain employs TRBV14 and TRBJ1-1; TRBD1 might be the D (5 bases). The germline V gene has CDR1 SGHDN and CDR2 FVKESK. This CDR3 has 13 residues. Trimming stripped 6 bases from V and 3 bases from J, with 11 bases between. The CDR3 coding sequence is TGTGCCAGCAGTGGAGGGGTTCACACTGAAGCTTTCTTT. Protein product: CASSGGVHTEAFF. Full variable domain (rest looked up from reference TRBV14 and TRBJ1-1): EAGVTQFPSHSVIEKGQTVTLRCDPISGHDNLYWYRRVMGKEIKFLLHFVKESKQDESGMPNNRFLAERTGGTYSTLKVQPAELEDSGVYFCASSGGVHTEAFFGQGTRLTVV.

The J gene is TRBJ1-6, the V gene TRBV2; D is unresolved. Trimming took off 0 bases at V and 11 bases at J, with 5 bases between the two ends. CDR1 is SNHLY, CDR2 FYNNEI, per germline. The CDR3 is 12 residues long. As DNA, the CDR3 is TGTGCCAGCAGTGAAGCGCCGGCACCCCTCCACTTT. Translated, it gives CASSEAPAPLHF.

The chain carries TRBV12-3 or TRBV12-4 and TRBJ1-5; D gene unclear. This CDR3 region has 15 residues. Trimming shortened V by 6 bases and J by 0 bases, and 12 bases separated the two germline ends. The CDR3 is CASSSREVSNQPQHF. In DNA form, the CDR3 reads TGTGCCAGCAGCTCAAGGGAAGTTAGCAATCAGCCCCAGCATTTT.

Of note for this clonotype: One junction end does not reproduce the germline sequence, and a read error may be involved. The CDR3 DNA reads as TGTGCCAGCACCTTAGGACAGCTCAGTCCTTACGGCGAGCAGTACTTC. Its protein product is CASTLGQLSPYGEQYF. The chain is built from TRBV11-2 and TRBJ2-7; D may be TRBD1 (6 bases). The CDR3 runs 16 residues. Germline V gene sequence: CDR1 SGHAT, CDR2 FQNNGV.

In its sample, this clonotype was seen many times. The J gene is TRBJ1-5, the V gene TRBV20-1, with a possible D match to TRBD1 (5 bases). CDR3 length equals 15 residues. CDR1 is DFQATT and CDR2 is SNEGSKA in the germline V gene (reference sequence). Trimming removed 5 bases from V and 4 bases from J, with 18 bases in between. DNA for the CDR3: TGCAGTGCTTCCCCGCTCGCGGGGGATAATCAGCCCCAGCATTTT. Translation gives CSASPLAGDNQPQHF.

The chain links TRBV19 to TRBJ1-5, with TRBD1 matching 7 bases. This CDR3 is built from 17 residues. The V and J ends lost 5 bases and 4 bases, in that order; junction bases with no gene match: 14. Per the germline V gene, CDR1 is LNHDA and CDR2 is SQIVND (reference sequence). The CDR3 nucleotides read TGTGCCAGTAGTTTCCGGGACAGTGGTTGGAGGAATCAGCCCCAGCATTTT. Its translation: CASSFRDSGWRNQPQHF.

This clonotype was recorded at least ten times. This rearrangement joins TRBV7-9 to TRBJ1-1, with D possibly TRBD1 on 5 matching bases. Germline assignment: CDR1 SEHNR and CDR2 FQNEAQ (reference sequence). The CDR3 is made up of 14 amino acids. With 5 bases removed from V and 3 bases from J, the gap between germline ends came to 13 bases. Written as DNA, the CDR3 is TGTGCCAGCAGCAAGGCAGGGTCGGACACTGAAGCTTTCTTT. Amino acids: CASSKAGSDTEAFF.

CDR3: CASSQQGDLNPEAFF. For the CDR3, the DNA is TGTGCCAGCAGCCAACAGGGGGACCTAAACCCTGAAGCTTTCTTT. The chain couples TRBV3-1 to TRBJ1-1; TRBD1 aligns across 7 bases. V gave up 2 bases and J gave up 6 bases; unmatched junction bases: 9. The CDR3 has 15 amino acids. Germline assignment: CDR1 LGHDT and CDR2 YNNKEL (reference sequence).

Here the CDR3 reads CASSSSGFSYEQYF. CDR3 nucleotides: TGTGCCAGCAGCTCTAGCGGGTTTTCCTACGAGCAGTACTTC. The V call is TRBV9, the J call TRBJ2-7, with 8 nucleotides matching TRBD2. V lost 4 bases to trimming and J lost 1 base; unmatched junction nucleotides: 4. CDR1 is SGDLS and CDR2 is YYNGEE in the germline V gene. The CDR3 contains 14 residues.

This clonotype was counted many times. V and J are TRBV29-1 and TRBJ1-2; D unresolved. The CDR3 sequence is 11 residues long. Trimming removed 7 bases from V and 5 bases from J, with 11 bases in between. Germline CDR1 SQVTM, CDR2 ANQGSEA. The chain's CDR3 is CSAEGGYGYTF. As DNA, the CDR3 is TGCAGCGCTGAGGGAGGGTATGGCTACACCTTC.

The chain recombines TRBV7-9 with TRBJ1-3, with no clear D. The CDR3 runs to 16 residues. Trimming cost V 5 bases and J 0 bases, with 14 bases left between them. CDR1 is SEHNR and CDR2 is FQNEAQ in the germline V gene (reference sequence). The CDR3 nucleotides are TGTGCCAGCAGCGAGCTTAGGGCTTACTCTGGAAACACCATATATTTT. This sequence encodes CASSELRAYSGNTIYF.

This clonotype was counted only a few times. V is TRBV11-2 and J is TRBJ1-3; 7 bases match TRBD1. CDR1 is SGHAT, CDR2 FQNNGV, per germline. This CDR3 has 20 amino acids. V trimming: 5 bases; J trimming: 0 bases; junction bases outside the gene matches: 19. CDR3 in amino acids: CASSHPETGTVDLSGNTIYF. DNA of the CDR3: TGTGCCAGCAGCCACCCTGAGACCGGGACAGTCGACCTCTCTGGAAACACCATATATTTT.

This clonotype was recorded a few times. The V gene is TRBV7-2, the J gene TRBJ1-5; 9 bases map to TRBD1. Germline loops: CDR1 SGHTA, CDR2 FQGNSA. V lost 5 bases and J lost 6; bases outside the gene matches: 8. The CDR3 is made up of 15 amino acids. CDR3 region: CASSVLGTGIQPQHF. The CDR3 DNA reads TGTGCCAGCAGCGTCCTCGGGACAGGGATTCAGCCCCAGCATTTT. The complete variable domain, with remaining parts taken from reference TRBV7-2 and TRBJ1-5, reads GAGVSQSPSNKVTEKGKDVELRCDPISGHTALYWYRQSLGQGLEFLIYFQGNSAPDKSGLPSDRFSAERTGGSVSTLTIQRTQQEDSAVYLCASSVLGTGIQPQHFGDGTRLSIL.

V gene TRBV7-8 combines with J gene TRBJ2-7, with 11 bases that match TRBD1. V lost 4 bases and J lost 5; bases outside the gene matches: 13. Germline V gene lookup returns CDR1 SGHVS and CDR2 FQNEAQ. CDR3 length equals 17 residues. The CDR3 nucleotides are TGTGCCAGCAGCTCGCTCGCTCTAGTGGACAGGGGGCACGAGCAGTACTTC. Its protein product is CASSSLALVDRGHEQYF.

This clonotype was detected only a few times. The V call is TRBV7-2, the J call TRBJ1-1; D is possibly TRBD1 (5 bases). The germline V and J ends were trimmed by 0 bases and 11 bases, with 13 bases remaining between them. Germline CDR1 is SGHTA and CDR2 is FQGNSA. The CDR3 has 13 amino acids. CDR3 nucleotides: TGTGCCAGCAGCTTAGCAACAGGCTTTGGGGCTTTCTTT. Its protein product is CASSLATGFGAFF. Full variable domain (outside the CDR3, taken from reference TRBV7-2 and TRBJ1-1): GAGVSQSPSNKVTEKGKDVELRCDPISGHTALYWYRQSLGQGLEFLIYFQGNSAPDKSGLPSDRFSAERTGGSVSTLTIQRTQQEDSAVYLCASSLATGFGAFFGQGTRLTVV.

The gene calls are TRBV6-5 and TRBJ1-1; TRBD1 might be the D (6 bases). Germline V CDR1 and CDR2: MNHEY, SVGAGI. This CDR3 has 14 residues. V was cut by 7 bases and J by 0 bases, with 12 bases left in between. CDR3 DNA sequence: TGTGCCAGCACCAACGGGGACATGAACACTGAAGCTTTCTTT. The encoded protein is CASTNGDMNTEAFF.

Note on this clonotype: This sequence may be a read error, since a much larger clone differs from it by one base. The chain links TRBV7-9 to TRBJ1-2, with 11 nucleotides matching TRBD1. The CDR3 spans 14 residues. Germline assignment: CDR1 SEHNR and CDR2 FQNEAQ (reference sequence). The V and J ends lost 1 base and 6 bases, in that order; junction bases with no gene match: 1. The CDR3 DNA reads TGTGCCAGCAGCTTAGGGACAGGGGGCCATGGCTACACCTTC. It translates to CASSLGTGGHGYTF.

This clonotype occurred once. V and J are TRBV9 and TRBJ1-1; D possibly corresponds to TRBD1 (5 bases). Germline loops: CDR1 SGDLS, CDR2 YYNGEE. Trimming took 7 bases from V and 8 from J, leaving 15 bases between them. The CDR3 runs 12 residues. CDR3 nucleotides: TGTGCCAGCCGCAGGGAGGCCAGCGAAGCTTTCTTT. This translates into CASRREASEAFF.

The chain carries TRBV19 and TRBJ2-7; no clear D gene. Germline loops: CDR1 LNHDA, CDR2 SQIVND (reference sequence). The CDR3 contains 13 residues. The V and J ends lost 2 bases and 5 bases respectively, with 10 bases between them. The CDR3 here is CASSISRANEQYF. For the CDR3, the DNA is TGTGCCAGTAGTATATCTCGGGCGAACGAGCAGTACTTC. Full variable domain (remainder filled in from reference TRBV19 and TRBJ2-7): DGGITQSPKYLFRKEGQNVTLSCEQNLNHDAMYWYRQDPGQGLRLIYYSQIVNDFQKGDIAEGYSVSREKKESFPLTVTSAQKNPTAFYLCASSISRANEQYFGPGTRLTVT.

This clonotype was detected many times. The gene calls are TRBV20-1 and TRBJ1-1; D is possibly TRBD1 (5 bases). The CDR3 is 14 residues long. Trimming cost V 0 bases and J 4 bases, with 12 bases left between them. The germline V gene encodes CDR1 DFQATT and CDR2 SNEGSKA (reference sequence). The CDR3 coding sequence is TGCAGTGCTAGAGATCTGCAAGGGGCCACTGAAGCTTTCTTT. Translating gives CSARDLQGATEAFF.

This clonotype was seen more than once but under ten times. The chain has TRBV9 and TRBJ2-7; TRBD2 is a possible D gene (5 bases). This CDR3 region has 15 residues. Germline V gene sequence: CDR1 SGDLS, CDR2 YYNGEE. The germline V and J ends were trimmed by 0 bases and 2 bases, with 12 bases remaining between them. In DNA form, the CDR3 reads TGTGCCAGCAGCGTAGGAGGGATAGAACCCTACGAGCAGTACTTC. This sequence encodes CASSVGGIEPYEQYF. The full variable domain, rest sourced from reference TRBV9 and TRBJ2-7, is DSGVTQTPKHLITATGQRVTLRCSPRSGDLSVYWYQQSLDQGLQFLIQYYNGEERAKGNILERFSAQQFPDLHSELNLSSLELGDSALYFCASSVGGIEPYEQYFGPGTRLTVT.

This clonotype came up many times. The V gene is TRBV7-2, the J gene TRBJ2-5; D unclear. V was clipped by 3 bases and J by 5 bases, with 10 bases between them. The CDR3 spans 13 residues. Germline V gene data show CDR1 as SGHTA and CDR2 as FQGNSA. This CDR3 reads CASSFRMQETQYF. DNA for the CDR3: TGTGCCAGCAGCTTTAGGATGCAGGAGACCCAGTACTTC.

A few counts support this clonotype. The chain carries TRBV5-4 and TRBJ1-1; no firm D call. The ends were cut back, 0 bases at V and 3 bases at J, with 15 bases in the middle. The CDR3 has 16 amino acids. Germline V gene sequence: CDR1 SGHNT, CDR2 YYREEE (reference sequence). The CDR3 spells CASSLDPTLGDTEAFF. CDR3 nucleotide sequence: TGTGCCAGCAGCTTGGATCCGACACTCGGGGACACTGAAGCTTTCTTT. Looking up the rest from reference TRBV5-4 and TRBJ1-1 gives the full variable domain: ETGVTQSPTHLIKTRGQQVTLRCSSQSGHNTVSWYQQALGQGPQFIFQYYREEENGRGNFPPRFSGLQFPNYSSELNVNALELDDSALYLCASSLDPTLGDTEAFFGQGTRLTVV.

This clonotype was seen only a few times. This rearrangement joins TRBV7-9 to TRBJ1-3; D uncertain. Germline values: CDR1 SEHNR, CDR2 FQNEAQ (reference sequence). The CDR3 is 17 amino acids. Trimming shortened V by 1 base and J by 0 bases, and 13 bases separated the two germline ends. CDR3 bases: TGTGCCAGCAGCTTAGTTTCTCTGGAAAGCTCTGGAAACACCATATATTTT. This translates into CASSLVSLESSGNTIYF.

The DNA of the CDR3 is TGTGCCAGCAGTCCTCAGTTTTATAGCAATCAGCCCCAGCATTTT. Translating it yields CASSPQFYSNQPQHF. This chain connects TRBV7-8 to TRBJ1-5; D gene unclear. V gave up 6 bases and J gave up 0 bases, with 12 bases separating them. Germline V gene sequence: CDR1 SGHVS, CDR2 FQNEAQ. This CDR3 is built from 15 residues.

This clonotype has just a few counts. The V and J genes are TRBV5-1 and TRBJ2-7; D may be TRBD1 (6 bases). V lost 0 bases and J 2 bases, leaving 9 bases between the germline ends. CDR1 and CDR2 (germline): SGHRS, YFSETQ. The length of the CDR3 is 14 residues. Here the CDR3 DNA reads TGCGCCAGCAGCTTGGAGGGGGAAACCTACGAGCAGTACTTC. Translated: CASSLEGETYEQYF.